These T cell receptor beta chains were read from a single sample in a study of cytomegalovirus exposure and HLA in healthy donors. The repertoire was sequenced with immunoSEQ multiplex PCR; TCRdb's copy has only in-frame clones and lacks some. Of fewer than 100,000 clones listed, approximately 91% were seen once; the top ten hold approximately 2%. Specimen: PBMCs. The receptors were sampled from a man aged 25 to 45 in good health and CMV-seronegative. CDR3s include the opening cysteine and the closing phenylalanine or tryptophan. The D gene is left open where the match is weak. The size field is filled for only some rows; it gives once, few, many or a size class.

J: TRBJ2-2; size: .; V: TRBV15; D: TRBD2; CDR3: CATSFPSLAGGGGELFF; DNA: TGTGCCACCAGCTTTCCCTCCCTAGCGGGAGGTGGCGGGGAGCTGTTTTTT
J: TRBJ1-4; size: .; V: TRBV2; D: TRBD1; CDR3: CATRYRGSEKLFF; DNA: TGTGCCACAAGGTACAGGGGATCTGAAAAACTGTTTTTT
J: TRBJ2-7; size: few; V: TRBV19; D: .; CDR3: CASSIGRGEQYF; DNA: TGTGCCAGTAGTATAGGGAGGGGCGAGCAGTACTTC
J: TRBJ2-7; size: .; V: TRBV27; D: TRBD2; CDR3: CARPPSGSREQYF; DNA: TGTGCCAGGCCCCCTAGCGGGAGTCGCGAGCAGTACTTC
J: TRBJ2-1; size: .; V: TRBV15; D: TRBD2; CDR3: CATSRDGGREGRNEQFF; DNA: TGTGCCACCAGCAGAGACGGTGGGCGGGAGGGCCGCAATGAGCAGTTCTTC
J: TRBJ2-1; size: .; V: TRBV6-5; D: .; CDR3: CASSYSQGYSYNEQFF; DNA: TGTGCCAGCAGTTACTCGCAGGGCTACTCCTACAATGAGCAGTTCTTC
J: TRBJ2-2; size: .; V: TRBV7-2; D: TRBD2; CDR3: CASSKRAGGPSGELFF; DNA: TGTGCCAGCAGCAAACGAGCGGGGGGGCCGTCCGGGGAGCTGTTTTTT
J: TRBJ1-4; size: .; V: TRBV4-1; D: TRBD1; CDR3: CATQLGQESKKLFF; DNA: TGCGCCACCCAGCTGGGACAGGAATCAAAAAAACTGTTTTTT
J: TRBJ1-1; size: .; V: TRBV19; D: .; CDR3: CASSIGPRAFF; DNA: TGTGCCAGTAGTATAGGTCCTAGAGCTTTCTTT
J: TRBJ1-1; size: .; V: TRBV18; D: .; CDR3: CASSPPRAKDINTEAFF; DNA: TGTGCCAGCTCACCACCAAGAGCAAAGGACATCAACACTGAAGCTTTCTTT
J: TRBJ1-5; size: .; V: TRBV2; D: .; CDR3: CASSALASNQPQHF; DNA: TGTGCCAGCAGTGCGTTGGCTAGCAATCAGCCCCAGCATTTT
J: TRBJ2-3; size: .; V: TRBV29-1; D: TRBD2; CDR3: CSVPTSGGHADTQYF; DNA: TGCAGCGTACCAACAAGCGGGGGCCACGCAGATACGCAGTATTTT
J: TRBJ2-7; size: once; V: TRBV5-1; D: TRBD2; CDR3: CASSFRGEAPYEQYF; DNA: TGCGCCAGCAGCTTTCGGGGGGAGGCACCCTACGAGCAGTACTTC
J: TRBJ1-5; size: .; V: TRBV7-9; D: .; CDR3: CASSLRSGARHF; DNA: TGTGCCAGCAGCTTAAGATCTGGGGCACGGCATTTT
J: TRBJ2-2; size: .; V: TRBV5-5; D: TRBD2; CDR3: CASSLVFSGRSGELFF; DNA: TGTGCCAGCAGCTTGGTCTTTAGCGGGAGATCCGGGGAGCTGTTTTTT
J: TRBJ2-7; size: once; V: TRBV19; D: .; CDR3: CASTVGPGALGEQYF; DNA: TGTGCCAGTACCGTGGGCCCAGGGGCACTGGGTGAGCAGTACTTC
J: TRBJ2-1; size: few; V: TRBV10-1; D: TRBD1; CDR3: CASSAGTGLNEQFF; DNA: TGCGCCAGCAGTGCCGGGACAGGCCTCAATGAGCAGTTCTTC
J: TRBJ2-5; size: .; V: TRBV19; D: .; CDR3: CASSNPLEETQYF; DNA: TGTGCCAGTAGTAACCCTCTGGAGGAGACCCAGTACTTC
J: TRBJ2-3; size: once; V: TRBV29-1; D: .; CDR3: CSVGSDTQYF; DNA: TGCAGCGTTGGTTCGGATACGCAGTATTTT